These T cell receptor beta chains were read from a single sample in a study of T-cell reconstitution after alpha-beta-depleted transplantation in children. TCRdb called the PCR reads again in MiXCR, with one record for every CDR3 protein. The table lists some 440,000 distinct CDR3 sequences, 15% to 20% of them singletons. Material: PBMCs, mostly from graft donor cells, obtained 360 days after TCRalphabeta/CD19-depleted stem cell transplant. The receptors here all came from a boy in the first two years of life who had a stem cell transplant for Wiskott-Aldrich syndrome, so the T cells may come from the graft donor. The CDR3 runs from the conserved cysteine through the conserved F or W. D genes are given only for firm matches. Size tells how often a clone was seen (once, few, many) or the class of an expanded clone, and some rows leave it out.

v_call	clone_size	j_call	d_call	cdr3_nt	cdr3_aa
TRBV6-1	few	TRBJ2-5	TRBD2	TGTGCCAGCCACCCTCATGAGCGGGAGCAAGAGACCCAGTACTTC	CASHPHEREQETQYF
TRBV6-5	many	TRBJ2-3	TRBD2	TGTGCCAGCAGTCTGGCCGGGACTAGCGGGATTAGCACAGATACGCAGTATTTT	CASSLAGTSGISTDTQYF
TRBV6-1	.	TRBJ2-3	.	TGTGCCAGCAGTCCCGGGGATCGCATGGATACGCAGTATTTT	CASSPGDRMDTQYF
TRBV6-2/TRBV6-3	.	TRBJ2-3	TRBD2	TGTGCCAGCTCCCGACTCGCGGGAGGGAGCGGGGATACGCAGTATTTT	CASSRLAGGSGDTQYF
TRBV10-3	.	TRBJ1-1	.	TGTGCCATCACACCCGGGCCCCACACTGAAGCTTTCTTT	CAITPGPHTEAFF
TRBV2	.	TRBJ2-2	TRBD2	TGTACCTGCAGACCGAACCGGGACTACCTGAACACCGAGGAGCTGTTTTTT	CTCRPNRDYLNTEELFF
TRBV15	.	TRBJ2-7	.	TGTGCCACCAGCAGAGAGGGAGGCCCACCCTCCTACGAGCAGTACTTC	CATSREGGPPSYEQYF
TRBV29-1	.	TRBJ2-7	TRBD2	TGCAGCGTTTCCCGTGCCACCGCGGGGGAGGGAAAGCAGTACTTC	CSVSRATAGEGKQYF
TRBV7-9	few	TRBJ2-7	TRBD2	TGTGCCAGCAGCTCTCCCAGCGGGAGGGCCTACGAGCAGTACTTC	CASSSPSGRAYEQYF
TRBV5-1	.	TRBJ2-3	.	TGCGCCAGCAGCTTGGAAGGCAGGGTGACAGATACGCAGTATTTT	CASSLEGRVTDTQYF
TRBV29-1	few	TRBJ1-4	.	TGCAGCGTTAAGGGCCCTCTGTTTTTT	CSVKGPLFF